A selection of T cell receptor beta chains follows, all from one sample in a study of breast tumors, draining lymph nodes, adjacent tissues. Each CDR3 protein gets one entry after TCRdb re-called the multiplex PCR reads with MiXCR. The data contain approximately 150,000 distinct CDR3 sequences, about 34% of them singletons. Sequencing was carried out using axillary lymph node tissue. The receptors originated from a female donor with breast cancer. Some clones in this sample may be carry-over from other donors' samples. The CDR3 runs from the conserved cysteine through the conserved F or W. A D gene is named only where the DNA matches it firmly. Rows give clone size only sometimes, using once, few, many, or a class for an expanded clone.

D gene	V gene	clone size	J gene	CDR3 protein	CDR3 DNA
NA	TRBV11-2	few	TRBJ2-7	CASSLVLSGVHEQYF	TGTGCCAGCAGCCTGGTGCTCTCCGGGGTCCACGAGCAGTACTTC
NA	TRBV2	many	TRBJ1-3	CASSDWGAPGNTIYF	TGTGCCAGCAGCGACTGGGGGGCGCCGGGAAACACCATATATTTT
TRBD1	TRBV2	NA	TRBJ2-1	CASARPGQGRDEQFF	TGTGCCAGCGCCCGCCCGGGACAGGGGAGGGATGAGCAGTTCTTC
TRBD1	TRBV14	NA	TRBJ1-5	CASSQGWEGLQGGDMGNQPQHF	TGTGCCAGCAGCCAAGGCTGGGAAGGGCTACAGGGGGGGGATATGGGCAATCAGCCCCAGCATTTT
NA	TRBV2	few	TRBJ1-1	CATRTKAGAFF	TGTGCCACCCGGACAAAAGCGGGTGCTTTCTTT
NA	TRBV9	many	TRBJ2-1	CASSVDPGLTSYNEQFF	TGTGCCAGCAGCGTAGACCCCGGGCTAACCTCCTACAATGAGCAGTTCTTC
TRBD2	TRBV7-9	many	TRBJ2-3	CASSNRGGQTDTQCF	TGTGCCAGCAGTAATCGGGGAGGGCAGACAGATACGCAGTGTTTT
TRBD1	TRBV20-1	many	TRBJ2-3	CSARDPWDRASTDTQYF	TGCAGTGCTAGAGATCCTTGGGACAGAGCTAGCACAGATACGCAGTATTTT
NA	TRBV19	NA	TRBJ1-6	CANSIEGTSPLHF	TGTGCCAATAGTATCGAGGGTACTTCGCCCCTCCACTTT
NA	TRBV28	many	TRBJ1-5	CASSLTWTHQPQHF	TGTGCCAGCAGTCTAACCTGGACCCATCAGCCCCAGCATTTT
NA	TRBV20-1	NA	TRBJ1-6	CSAIAGVQIRNSPLHF	TGCAGTGCTATAGCGGGGGTGCAGATACGCAATTCACCCCTCCACTTT
NA	TRBV5-1	NA	TRBJ1-5	CASSYPSNQPQHF	TGCGCCAGCAGCTACCCAAGCAATCAGCCCCAGCATTTT
NA	TRBV9	many	TRBJ2-7	CASSVDPGHSYEQYF	TGTGCCAGCAGCGTAGACCCGGGCCACTCCTACGAGCAGTACTTC
NA	TRBV18	many	TRBJ1-2	CASSESYGYTF	TGTGCCAGCTCAGAATCCTATGGCTACACCTTC
TRBD1	TRBV9	many	TRBJ2-3	CASSSRGRADTQYF	TGTGCCAGCAGCTCCAGGGGGCGGGCAGATACGCAGTATTTT
NA	TRBV7-9	NA	TRBJ1-5	CASSSPVEGSGPQHF	TGTGCCAGCAGCTCCCCTGTTGAGGGTAGCGGGCCCCAGCATTTT
TRBD1	TRBV19	many	TRBJ2-7	CASSITPAGGGYEQYF	TGTGCCAGTAGTATAACCCCGGCAGGGGGTGGCTACGAGCAGTACTTC
NA	TRBV7-6	NA	TRBJ1-1	CASSFDTNTEAFF	TGTGCCAGCAGCTTCGACACGAACACTGAAGCTTTCTTT
NA	TRBV19	once	TRBJ2-1	CASSILASPYNGQFF	TGTGCCAGTAGTATTTTAGCGAGCCCCTACAATGGGCAGTTCTTC
TRBD2	TRBV10-3	many	TRBJ2-5	CAIRGTSGTQETQYF	TGTGCCATCAGGGGGACTAGCGGGACCCAAGAGACCCAGTACTTC
TRBD1	TRBV6-4	NA	TRBJ2-3	CASSRRTGLTDTQYF	TGTGCCAGCAGTCGGCGGACAGGGCTCACAGATACGCAGTATTTT
TRBD2	TRBV15	many	TRBJ2-1	CATSSFTGGSYNEQFF	TGTGCCACCAGCAGCTTCACGGGGGGGTCCTACAATGAGCAGTTCTTC
NA	TRBV12-5	many	TRBJ2-1	CASALRLGGNEQFF	TGTGCTAGTGCCCTGCGGCTAGGAGGCAATGAGCAGTTCTTC
NA	TRBV12-3/TRBV12-4	NA	TRBJ2-3	CASSFSRGTDTQYF	TGTGCCAGCAGTTTCTCAAGGGGGACAGATACGCAGTATTTT
NA	TRBV24-1	many	TRBJ1-3	CATSDLTGRNTIYF	TGTGCCACCAGTGATTTAACAGGGAGAAACACCATATATTTT
NA	TRBV5-4	many	TRBJ2-5	CASSLVGEETQYF	TGTGCCAGCAGCTTGGTAGGGGAAGAGACCCAGTACTTC